What follows describes a single TCR beta chain. Making the TCR beta libraries involved quantitative 5'-RACE with molecular barcodes. From the 5' RACE reads, TCRdb called clonotypes with MiXCR, one entry per CDR3 protein. The repertoire holds around 300,000 distinct CDR3 sequences, with approximately 10% as singletons. The CDR3 is 16 residues long. The V gene's germline CDR1 is SGDLS and CDR2 YYNGEE. Losses at the gene ends were 4 bases for V and 0 bases for J; bases not matched to a gene: 7. This record comes from a study of CD8 T cells in ankylosing spondylitis. The chain is built from TRBV9 and TRBJ2-1; TRBD1 agrees at 7 bases. The sample taken for sequencing was blood, either unsorted or a sorted T cell fraction (not recorded which). The TCR originated in a female donor with ankylosing spondylitis or in good health (not recorded which). The CDR3 coding sequence is TGTGCCAGCAGCACCTCCGGGACAGCCTCCTACAATGAGCAGTTCTTC. Protein: CASSTSGTASYNEQFF.